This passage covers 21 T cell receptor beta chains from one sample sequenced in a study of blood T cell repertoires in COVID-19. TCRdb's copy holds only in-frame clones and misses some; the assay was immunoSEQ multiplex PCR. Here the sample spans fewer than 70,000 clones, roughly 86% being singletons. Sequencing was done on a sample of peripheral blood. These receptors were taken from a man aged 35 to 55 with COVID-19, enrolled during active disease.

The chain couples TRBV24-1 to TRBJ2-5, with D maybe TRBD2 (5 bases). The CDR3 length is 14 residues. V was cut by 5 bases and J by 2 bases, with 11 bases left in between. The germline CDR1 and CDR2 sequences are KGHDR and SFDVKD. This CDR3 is CATSGRGNQETQYF. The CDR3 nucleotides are TGTGCCACCAGTGGACGGGGAAATCAAGAGACCCAGTACTTC.

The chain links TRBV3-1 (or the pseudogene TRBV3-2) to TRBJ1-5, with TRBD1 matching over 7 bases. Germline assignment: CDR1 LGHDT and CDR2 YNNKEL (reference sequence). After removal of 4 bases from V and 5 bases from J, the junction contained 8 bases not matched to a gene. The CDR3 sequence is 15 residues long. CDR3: CASSRTQGFDQPQHF. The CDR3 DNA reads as TGTGCCAGCAGCCGCACACAGGGGTTCGATCAGCCCCAGCATTTT.

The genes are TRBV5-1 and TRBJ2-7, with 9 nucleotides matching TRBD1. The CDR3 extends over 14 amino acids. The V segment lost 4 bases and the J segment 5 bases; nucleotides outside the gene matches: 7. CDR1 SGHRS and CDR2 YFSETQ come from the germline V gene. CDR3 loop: CASSIRQGVHEQYF. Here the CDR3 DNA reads TGCGCCAGCAGCATAAGACAGGGGGTTCACGAGCAGTACTTC.

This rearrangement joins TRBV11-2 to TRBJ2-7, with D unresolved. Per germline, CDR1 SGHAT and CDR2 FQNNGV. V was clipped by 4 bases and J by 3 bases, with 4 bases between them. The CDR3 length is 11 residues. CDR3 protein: CASSSIYEQYF. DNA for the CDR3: TGTGCCAGCAGCTCCATCTACGAGCAGTACTTC.

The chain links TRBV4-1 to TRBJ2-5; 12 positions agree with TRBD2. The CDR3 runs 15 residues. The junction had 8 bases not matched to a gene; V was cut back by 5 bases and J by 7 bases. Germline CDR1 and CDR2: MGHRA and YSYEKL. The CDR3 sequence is CASSFRPGLAGTQYF. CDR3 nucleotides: TGCGCCAGCAGCTTCAGACCGGGACTAGCGGGGACCCAGTACTTC.

The CDR3 DNA is TGTGCCAGCAGTCAATACCCCCTAGGCCACTACGAGCAGTACTTC. Translation gives CASSQYPLGHYEQYF. The rearrangement joins TRBV6-5 to TRBJ2-7; D remains ambiguous. Trimming removed 5 bases from V and 3 bases from J, with 17 bases in between. Looked up from germline, CDR1 is MNHEY and CDR2 is SVGAGI. The CDR3 length is 15 residues.

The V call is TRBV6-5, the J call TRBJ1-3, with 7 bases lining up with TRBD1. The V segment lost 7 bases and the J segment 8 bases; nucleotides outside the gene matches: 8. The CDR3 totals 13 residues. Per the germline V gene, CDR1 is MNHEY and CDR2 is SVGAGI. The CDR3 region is CASKEGAGDTIYF. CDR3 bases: TGTGCCAGCAAGGAGGGGGCTGGTGACACCATATATTTT.

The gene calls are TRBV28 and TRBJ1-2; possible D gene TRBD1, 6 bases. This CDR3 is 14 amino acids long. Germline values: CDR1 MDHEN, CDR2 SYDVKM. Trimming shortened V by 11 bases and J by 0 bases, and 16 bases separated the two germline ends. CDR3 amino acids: CASHVRTANYGYTF. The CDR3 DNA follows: TGTGCCTCCCACGTGAGGACAGCTAACTATGGCTACACCTTC.

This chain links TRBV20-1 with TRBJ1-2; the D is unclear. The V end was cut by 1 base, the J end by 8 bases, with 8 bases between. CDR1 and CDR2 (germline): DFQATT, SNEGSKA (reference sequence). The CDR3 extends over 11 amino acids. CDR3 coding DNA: TGCAGTGCTAGAGCGGGATCCGGCTACACCTTC. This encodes CSARAGSGYTF.

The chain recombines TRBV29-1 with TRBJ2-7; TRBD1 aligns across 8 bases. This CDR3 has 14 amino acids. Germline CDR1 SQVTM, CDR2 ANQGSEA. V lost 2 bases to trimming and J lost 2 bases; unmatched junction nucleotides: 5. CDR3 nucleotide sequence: TGCAGCGTTGAACAACAGGGGGAAACCTACGAGCAGTACTTC. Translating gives CSVEQQGETYEQYF.

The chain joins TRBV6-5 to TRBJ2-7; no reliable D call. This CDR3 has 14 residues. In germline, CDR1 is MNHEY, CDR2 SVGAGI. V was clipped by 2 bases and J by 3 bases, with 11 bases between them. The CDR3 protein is CASSYEPSDYEQYF. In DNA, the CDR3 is TGTGCCAGCAGTTACGAGCCATCCGACTACGAGCAGTACTTC.

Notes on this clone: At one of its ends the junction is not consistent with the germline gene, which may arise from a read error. In DNA form, the CDR3 reads TGTGCCAGCAATGAAGGGGCGGGAGAGACCCAGTACTTC. The encoded protein is CASNEGAGETQYF. The chain is built from TRBV2 and TRBJ2-5; D may be TRBD1 or TRBD2 (5 bases each). Per the germline V gene, CDR1 is SNHLY and CDR2 is FYNNEI. This CDR3 has 13 residues.

The CDR3 nucleotides read TGTGCCATCAGTTTTGACAGCTCTGGAAACACCATATATTTT. This codes for CAISFDSSGNTIYF. The chain employs TRBV10-3 and TRBJ1-3; TRBD1 might be the D (5 bases). Trimming removed 5 bases at V and 0 bases at J, with 8 bases between. CDR1 is ENHRY, CDR2 SYGVKD, per germline. There are 14 residues in the CDR3.

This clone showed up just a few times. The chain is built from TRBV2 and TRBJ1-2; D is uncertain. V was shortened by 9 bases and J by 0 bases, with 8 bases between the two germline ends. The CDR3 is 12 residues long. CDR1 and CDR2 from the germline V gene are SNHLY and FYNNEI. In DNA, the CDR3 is TGTGCCAGTACCGACTCTAACTATGGCTACACCTTC. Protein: CASTDSNYGYTF.

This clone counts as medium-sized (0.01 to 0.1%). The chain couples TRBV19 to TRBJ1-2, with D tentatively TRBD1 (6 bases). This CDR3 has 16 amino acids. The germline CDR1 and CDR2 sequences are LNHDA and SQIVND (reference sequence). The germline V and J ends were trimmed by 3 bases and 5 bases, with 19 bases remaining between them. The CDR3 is CASSMIGGQSDYGYTF. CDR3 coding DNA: TGTGCCAGTAGTATGATTGGGGGACAAAGTGATTATGGCTACACCTTC.

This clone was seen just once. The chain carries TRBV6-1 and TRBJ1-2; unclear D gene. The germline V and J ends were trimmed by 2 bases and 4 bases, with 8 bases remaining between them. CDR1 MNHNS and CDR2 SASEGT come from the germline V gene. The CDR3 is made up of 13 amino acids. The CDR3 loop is CASSENTAYGYTF. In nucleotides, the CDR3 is TGTGCCAGCAGTGAAAACACAGCCTATGGCTACACCTTC.

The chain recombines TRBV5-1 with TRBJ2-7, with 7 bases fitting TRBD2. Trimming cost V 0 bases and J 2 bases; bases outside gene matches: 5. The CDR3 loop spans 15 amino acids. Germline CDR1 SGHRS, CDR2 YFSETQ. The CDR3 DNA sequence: TGCGCCAGCAGCTTGGCCCGGGGAGGGACCTACGAGCAGTACTTC. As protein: CASSLARGGTYEQYF. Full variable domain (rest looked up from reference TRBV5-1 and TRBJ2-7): KAGVTQTPRYLIKTRGQQVTLSCSPISGHRSVSWYQQTPGQGLQFLFEYFSETQRNKGNFPGRFSGRQFSNSRSEMNVSTLELGDSALYLCASSLARGGTYEQYFGPGTRLTVT.

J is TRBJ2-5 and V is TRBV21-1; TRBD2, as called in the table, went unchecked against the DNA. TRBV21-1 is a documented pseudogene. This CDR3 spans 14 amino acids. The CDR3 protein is CASSKDRREETQYF. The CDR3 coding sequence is TGTGCCAGCAGCAAAGATCGGCGGGAAGAGACCCAGTACTTC.

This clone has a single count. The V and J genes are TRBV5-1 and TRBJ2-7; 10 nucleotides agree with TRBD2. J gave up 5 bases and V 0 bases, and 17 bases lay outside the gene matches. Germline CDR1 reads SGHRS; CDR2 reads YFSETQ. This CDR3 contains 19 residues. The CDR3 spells CASSLGSRTSGKLRDEQYF. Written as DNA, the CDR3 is TGCGCCAGCAGCTTGGGTTCTAGGACTAGCGGTAAGCTCCGAGACGAGCAGTACTTC.

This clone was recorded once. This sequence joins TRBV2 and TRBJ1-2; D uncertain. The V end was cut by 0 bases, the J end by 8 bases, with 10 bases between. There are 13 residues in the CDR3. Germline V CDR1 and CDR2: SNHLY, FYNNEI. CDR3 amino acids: CASSEAGPGGYTF. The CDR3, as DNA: TGTGCCAGCAGTGAAGCAGGCCCGGGAGGCTACACCTTC.

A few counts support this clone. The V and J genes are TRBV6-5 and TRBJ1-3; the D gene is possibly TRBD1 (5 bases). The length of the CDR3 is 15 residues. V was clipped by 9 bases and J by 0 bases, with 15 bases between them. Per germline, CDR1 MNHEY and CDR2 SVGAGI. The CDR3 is CARPWGGNSGNTIYF. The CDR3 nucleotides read TGTGCCAGGCCGTGGGGGGGTAACTCTGGAAACACCATATATTTT.